These 10 T cell receptor beta chains were all obtained from the same sample, sequenced in a study of blood T cell repertoires in COVID-19. Using immunoSEQ multiplex PCR, the repertoire was profiled, and TCRdb retains in-frame clones only, with some absent. The sample lists 150,000 to 250,000 clones, 82% occurring once. Sequenced input: peripheral blood. The source is a human donor with acute or convalescent COVID-19. The donor label of this sample is uncertain.

The chain employs TRBV25-1 and TRBJ1-1; the D gene is possibly TRBD1 (5 bases). Trimming shortened V by 3 bases and J by 1 base, and 9 bases separated the two germline ends. This CDR3 contains 14 residues. Germline loops: CDR1 MGHDK, CDR2 SYGVNS. The CDR3 DNA reads as TGTGCCAGCAGTGAGGCAGGGAAGAACACTGAAGCTTTCTTT. Translation gives CASSEAGKNTEAFF.

The rearrangement uses TRBV30 and TRBJ2-6; maybe TRBD1 (6 bases). The germline gives CDR1 GTSNPN, CDR2 SVGIG (reference sequence). The CDR3 totals 16 residues. The V gene lost 0 bases and the J gene lost 0 bases, with 9 bases spanning the gap. The CDR3 sequence is CAWSVSGVSGANVLTF. In DNA form, the CDR3 reads TGTGCCTGGAGTGTTTCAGGGGTCTCTGGGGCCAACGTCCTGACTTTC.

Concerning this clone: One end of the junction is discordant with germline, which a read error may explain. The chain has TRBV7-2 and TRBJ2-3; 9 bases match TRBD2. The CDR3 is 14 residues long. Germline V gives CDR1 SGHTA, CDR2 FQGNSA. In DNA, the CDR3 is TGTGCCAGCAGCTCCGGGACTAGCAAAGATACGCAGTATTTT. It is translated as CASSSGTSKDTQYF.

The V call is TRBV5-4, the J call TRBJ1-1; the D is unclear. V was shortened by 0 bases and J by 0 bases, with 6 bases between the two germline ends. Germline CDR1 and CDR2: SGHNT and YYREEE (reference sequence). CDR3 size: 14 residues. The CDR3 loop reads CASSLEQLNTEAFF. CDR3 nucleotides: TGTGCCAGCAGCTTGGAACAGTTGAACACTGAAGCTTTCTTT. Variable domain in full (rest from reference TRBV5-4 and TRBJ1-1): ETGVTQSPTHLIKTRGQQVTLRCSSQSGHNTVSWYQQALGQGPQFIFQYYREEENGRGNFPPRFSGLQFPNYSSELNVNALELDDSALYLCASSLEQLNTEAFFGQGTRLTVV.

V gene TRBV6-6 combines with J gene TRBJ1-1; TRBD1 matches at 7 bases. Trimming took 6 bases from V and 3 from J; bases not matched to a gene: 7. The germline V gene has CDR1 MNHNY and CDR2 SVGAGI (reference sequence). The CDR3 length is 14 residues. CDR3 bases: TGTGCCAGCAGAGCCGGGACAGCTTACACTGAAGCTTTCTTT. Its protein product is CASRAGTAYTEAFF.

The J gene is TRBJ2-3, the V gene TRBV2; TRBD2 matches at 12 bases. Germline CDR1 SNHLY, CDR2 FYNNEI. This CDR3 is 16 amino acids long. Trimming cost V 2 bases and J 6 bases; bases outside gene matches: 6. CDR3 in DNA: TGTGCCAGCAGTGAATCACTAGCGGGAGGTGGGGATACGCAGTATTTT. It yields the protein CASSESLAGGGDTQYF.

This clone was seen a handful of times. This chain connects TRBV30 to TRBJ2-5; either TRBD1 or TRBD2 may supply D (7 bases each). Looked up from germline, CDR1 is GTSNPN and CDR2 is SVGIG (reference sequence). CDR3 size: 15 residues. Deletions cut 5 bases from V and 0 bases from J, with 16 bases between. CDR3 protein: CAWGEGAGNQETQYF. The CDR3 nucleotides read TGTGCCTGGGGGGAGGGGGCGGGGAACCAAGAGACCCAGTACTTC.

This clone has just a few counts. CDR3 DNA: TGTGCCAGCAGTTTAGGCGGGCAGCCCCAGCATTTT. Translated, it gives CASSLGGQPQHF. V usage is TRBV27 and J usage is TRBJ1-5; no reliable D call. Trimming cost V 2 bases and J 7 bases, with 6 bases left between them. This CDR3 region has 12 residues. Germline V CDR1 and CDR2: MNHEY, SMNVEV (reference sequence).

Only one count was recorded for this clone. The V call is TRBV7-2, the J call TRBJ2-7; possibly TRBD1 for D (6 bases). Germline V gene data show CDR1 as SGHTA and CDR2 as FQGNSA. The V and J ends lost 1 base and 5 bases respectively, with 12 bases between them. The CDR3 is 14 residues long. This chain's CDR3 is CASSLVWGPDEQYF. The CDR3 DNA sequence: TGTGCCAGCAGCTTAGTCTGGGGGCCCGACGAGCAGTACTTC.

The J gene is TRBJ1-1, the V gene TRBV5-6, with D maybe TRBD1 (5 bases). Trimming cost V 0 bases and J 0 bases, with 12 bases left between them. This CDR3 spans 16 amino acids. Germline CDR1 is SGHDT and CDR2 is YYEEEE. The CDR3 coding sequence is TGTGCCAGCAGCTTGGTTTCAGGGCCAATGAACACTGAAGCTTTCTTT. Its protein product is CASSLVSGPMNTEAFF. Based on the CDR3 plus reference TRBV5-6 and TRBJ1-1, the full variable domain is DAGVTQSPTHLIKTRGQQVTLRCSPKSGHDTVSWYQQALGQGPQFIFQYYEEEERQRGNFPDRFSGHQFPNYSSELNVNALLLGDSALYLCASSLVSGPMNTEAFFGQGTRLTVV.